What follows are 20 T cell receptor beta chains derived from one specimen sequenced in a study of cytomegalovirus exposure and HLA in healthy donors. Primers for the PCR totalled 60 Vbeta and 13 Jbeta. Profiled with immunoSEQ multiplex PCR; TCRdb holds only in-frame clones, not every one. Of about 110,000 clones in the sample, roughly 80% are singletons; the top ten hold 2% to 2.5%. The sequenced sample was PBMCs. These receptors were obtained from a man under 40 in good health and CMV-seronegative.

This chain links TRBV7-2 with TRBJ2-5, with 7 bases aligning to TRBD1. This CDR3 has 14 residues. V lost 5 bases to trimming and J lost 4 bases; unmatched junction nucleotides: 7. CDR1 is SGHTA and CDR2 is FQGNSA in the germline V gene. In DNA, the CDR3 is TGTGCCAGCAGCCTACGACAGGGTAGAGAGACCCAGTACTTC. Its protein is CASSLRQGRETQYF.

This chain joins TRBV12-1 and TRBJ2-1; the DNA was not compared with TRBD1, the D call given in the table. TRBV12-1 is noted as a pseudogene. This CDR3 spans 16 amino acids. The CDR3 nucleotides read TGTGCCAGCCTACCCATATGGGGGCCTGACTACAATGAGCAGTTCTTC. Translated: CASLPIWGPDYNEQFF.

The V call is TRBV19, the J call TRBJ1-1, with D tentatively TRBD1 (5 bases). CDR1 is LNHDA, CDR2 SQIVND, per germline (reference sequence). The CDR3 runs 16 residues. V shed 3 bases and J shed 6 bases, with 20 bases lying between them. The CDR3 spells CASSMDGRQLGAEAFF. Here the CDR3 DNA reads TGTGCCAGTAGTATGGACGGGAGACAGCTAGGCGCTGAAGCTTTCTTT.

V gene TRBV19 combines with J gene TRBJ1-1; no firm D call. The CDR3 runs 12 residues. V was clipped by 7 bases and J by 7 bases, with 13 bases between them. CDR1 and CDR2 from the germline V gene are LNHDA and SQIVND (reference sequence). The CDR3 DNA reads TGTGCCAGTACCCAATGGCCTTATGAAGCTTTCTTT. Translation: CASTQWPYEAFF.

The chain employs TRBV2 and TRBJ2-5, with D uncertain. V gave up 4 bases and J gave up 1 base, with 13 bases separating them. This CDR3 has 15 residues. CDR1 is SNHLY and CDR2 is FYNNEI in the germline V gene. The CDR3 protein is CASSVSNGVQETQYF. DNA for the CDR3: TGTGCCAGCAGTGTCTCAAACGGAGTCCAAGAGACCCAGTACTTC.

The V and J genes are TRBV5-4 and TRBJ2-5; TRBD2 might be the D (6 bases). Trimming removed 6 bases from V and 1 base from J, with 19 bases in between. The CDR3 length is 16 residues. CDR1 and CDR2 (germline): SGHNT, YYREEE (reference sequence). Here the CDR3 DNA reads TGTGCCAGCACCAGGCTGGGGGGAGCGTCCCAAGAGACCCAGTACTTC. Its translation is CASTRLGGASQETQYF. Variable domain in full (rest from reference TRBV5-4 and TRBJ2-5): ETGVTQSPTHLIKTRGQQVTLRCSSQSGHNTVSWYQQALGQGPQFIFQYYREEENGRGNFPPRFSGLQFPNYSSELNVNALELDDSALYLCASTRLGGASQETQYFGPGTRLLVL.

V is TRBV11-2 and J is TRBJ2-1; no clear D. Germline lookup yields CDR1 SGHAT and CDR2 FQNNGV. Trimming pared 2 bases from V and 6 bases from J, leaving 8 bases between. This CDR3 is built from 13 residues. The CDR3 is CASSLSGSNEQFF. The CDR3 region has the DNA TGTGCCAGCAGCTTATCAGGTAGCAATGAGCAGTTCTTC.

The rearrangement joins TRBV5-1 to TRBJ2-5; 8 nucleotides agree with TRBD2. The germline gives CDR1 SGHRS, CDR2 YFSETQ. The CDR3 extends over 16 amino acids. With 3 bases clipped from V and 1 base from J, the junction kept 8 bases outside the gene matches. DNA of the CDR3: TGCGCCAGCAGCTCAACGGGACTAGGTCCCCAAGAGACCCAGTACTTC. Protein: CASSSTGLGPQETQYF.

CDR3 protein: CATGTGVETQYF. DNA for the CDR3: TGTGCCACCGGGACAGGGGTTGAGACCCAGTACTTC. The chain combines TRBV7-7 with TRBJ2-5; 10 bases align to TRBD1. From germline, CDR1 is SSHAT and CDR2 FNYEAQ (reference sequence). The trim removed 10 bases at V and 5 bases at J, leaving 4 bases unmatched. This CDR3 spans 12 amino acids.

The chain carries TRBV30 and TRBJ2-7; 7 bases align to TRBD1. Germline V gives CDR1 GTSNPN, CDR2 SVGIG (reference sequence). This CDR3 is built from 15 residues. J gave up 1 base and V 1 base, and 7 bases lay outside the gene matches. The CDR3 DNA sequence: TGTGCCTGGAGTGGGGTCCAGGGGGTATCCTACGAGCAGTACTTC. Protein sequence: CAWSGVQGVSYEQYF.

The chain carries TRBV4-2 and TRBJ2-7; 9 nucleotides line up with TRBD2. Germline V gene sequence: CDR1 LGHNA, CDR2 YNFKEQ. The V gene end was trimmed by 5 bases and the J gene end by 0 bases; junction bases not matched to a gene: 5. The CDR3 sequence is 15 residues long. CDR3 loop: CASSSSSGNSYEQYF. The CDR3 coding sequence is TGTGCCAGCAGCTCCTCTAGCGGGAACTCCTACGAGCAGTACTTC.

This rearrangement joins TRBV25-1 to TRBJ2-7; a weak D match, TRBD2 (7 bases). The V end lost 2 bases, the J end lost 3 bases, and 11 bases lay between the germline ends. There are 14 residues in the CDR3. Looked up from germline, CDR1 is MGHDK and CDR2 is SYGVNS. The CDR3 coding sequence is TGTGCCAGCAGTGAACAAGGGGGGGGCTACGAGCAGTACTTC. Translating it yields CASSEQGGGYEQYF.

V and J are TRBV18 and TRBJ2-7; D might be TRBD1 (5 bases). The CDR3 is 15 amino acids. Per germline, CDR1 KGHSH and CDR2 LQKENI. With 5 bases removed from V and 4 bases from J, the gap between germline ends came to 18 bases. The CDR3 loop is CASSSAQGTLYEQYF. In nucleotides, the CDR3 is TGTGCCAGCTCATCCGCCCAGGGTACTCTTTACGAGCAGTACTTC.

This clone was picked up many times. The chain has TRBV6-1 and TRBJ2-2; D gene uncertain. V gave up 7 bases and J gave up 1 base, with 10 bases separating them. The CDR3 is 14 residues long. Germline V gene sequence: CDR1 MNHNS, CDR2 SASEGT. The CDR3 sequence is CASILTGNTGELFF. The CDR3 DNA sequence: TGTGCCAGCATTCTGACGGGGAACACCGGGGAGCTGTTTTTT.

A few counts support this clone. The chain links TRBV4-1 to TRBJ2-3; 7 nucleotides agree with TRBD2. The junction had 7 bases not matched to a gene; V was cut back by 4 bases and J by 0 bases. The CDR3 consists of 16 residues. Germline-derived CDR1 and CDR2 are MGHRA and YSYEKL. This chain's CDR3 is CASSRPLATSTDTQYF. CDR3 coding DNA: TGCGCCAGCAGCCGACCACTAGCGACTAGCACAGATACGCAGTATTTT.

This clone came up once. The rearrangement links TRBV9 to TRBJ1-6, with 10 bases aligning to TRBD1. CDR1 and CDR2 from the germline V gene are SGDLS and YYNGEE. The CDR3 covers 19 residues. Losses at the gene ends were 2 bases for V and 1 base for J; bases not matched to a gene: 9. CDR3 DNA sequence: TGTGCCAGCAGCGTCGGGACAGGGGTCCAATCTTCCTATAATTCACCCCTCCACTTT. It yields the protein CASSVGTGVQSSYNSPLHF. Using reference TRBV9 and TRBJ1-6 for the parts outside the CDR3, the full variable domain is DSGVTQTPKHLITATGQRVTLRCSPRSGDLSVYWYQQSLDQGLQFLIQYYNGEERAKGNILERFSAQQFPDLHSELNLSSLELGDSALYFCASSVGTGVQSSYNSPLHFGNGTRLTVT.

There are a few counts of this clone. This chain uses TRBV28 with TRBJ2-1; TRBD2 is a possible D gene (5 bases). V shed 8 bases and J shed 6 bases, with 17 bases lying between them. The CDR3 extends over 14 amino acids. Looked up from germline, CDR1 is MDHEN and CDR2 is SYDVKM. CDR3 loop: CASGGLWGSNEQFF. The CDR3, as DNA: TGTGCCAGCGGAGGCCTGTGGGGTAGCAATGAGCAGTTCTTC.

V is TRBV27 and J is TRBJ1-2, with D perhaps matching TRBD1 (5 bases). CDR3 length equals 13 residues. Germline V gives CDR1 MNHEY, CDR2 SMNVEV (reference sequence). Deletions cut 3 bases from V and 6 bases from J, with 11 bases between. For the CDR3, the DNA is TGTGCCAGCAGTTTTGCAGGGTTAGATGGCTACACCTTC. The encoded protein is CASSFAGLDGYTF.

The chain couples TRBV25-1 to TRBJ2-3; 8 bases align to TRBD2. Trimming took 1 base from V and 2 from J; bases not matched to a gene: 5. The CDR3 contains 16 residues. In germline, CDR1 is MGHDK, CDR2 SYGVNS. The CDR3: CASSELVAGPTDTQYF. Written as DNA, the CDR3 is TGTGCCAGCAGTGAATTGGTAGCGGGACCCACAGATACGCAGTATTTT.

The chain uses TRBV11-2 and TRBJ2-7, with 11 bases fitting TRBD1. This CDR3 is 15 amino acids long. V was pared by 5 bases and J by 9 bases, with 12 bases of the junction left unmatched. CDR1 and CDR2 (germline): SGHAT, FQNNGV. The CDR3 sequence: CASSQTGTGGVGQYF. The DNA for the CDR3 is TGTGCCAGCAGCCAAACCGGGACAGGGGGGGTAGGGCAGTACTTC.